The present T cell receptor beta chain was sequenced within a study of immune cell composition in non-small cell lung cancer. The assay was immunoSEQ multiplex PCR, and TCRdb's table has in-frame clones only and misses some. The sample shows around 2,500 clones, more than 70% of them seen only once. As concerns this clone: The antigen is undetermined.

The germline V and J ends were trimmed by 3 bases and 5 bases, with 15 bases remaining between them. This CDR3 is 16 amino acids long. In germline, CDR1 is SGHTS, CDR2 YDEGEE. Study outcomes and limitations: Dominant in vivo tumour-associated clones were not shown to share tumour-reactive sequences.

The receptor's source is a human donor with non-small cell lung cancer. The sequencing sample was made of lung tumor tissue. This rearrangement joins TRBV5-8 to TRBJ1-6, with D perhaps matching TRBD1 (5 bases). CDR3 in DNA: TGTGCCAGCAGCTCCTGGCTTGTAGGGGATAATTCACCCCTCCACTTT. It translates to CASSSWLVGDNSPLHF.